One sample yielded the 31 T cell receptor beta chains listed below, sequenced in a study of identical twins. TCRdb reanalysed the 5' RACE reads using MiXCR and keeps one entry per CDR3 protein. The sample lists around 450,000 distinct CDR3 sequences; 12% to 15% were seen once. In addition, the sample was reused for a study of yellow fever vaccine responses in identical twins.

Sequenced sample: CD4+ T cells sorted from blood. The receptors originated from a woman between 18 and 30 years old in good health.

The table lists this clonotype with a few counts. This rearrangement joins TRBV7-9 to TRBJ2-2; D gene ambiguous. Germline V gives CDR1 SEHNR, CDR2 FQNEAQ (reference sequence). V shed 3 bases and J shed 4 bases, with 6 bases lying between them. The CDR3 has 13 residues. The CDR3 nucleotides are TGTGCCAGCAGCTTCATAGTCACCGGGGAGCTGTTTTTT. Translated, it gives CASSFIVTGELFF. Full variable domain (outside the CDR3, taken from reference TRBV7-9 and TRBJ2-2): DTGVSQNPRHKITKRGQNVTFRCDPISEHNRLYWYRQTLGQGPEFLTYFQNEAQLEKSRLLSDRFSAERPKGSFSTLEIQRTEQGDSAMYLCASSFIVTGELFFGEGSRLTVL.

The chain has TRBV21-1 and TRBJ2-7. TRBV21-1 is noted as a pseudogene. The CDR3 is 15 residues long. In nucleotides, the CDR3 is TGTGCCAGCAGCAAAGTCGGCAGTGACACCTACGAGCAGTACTTC. The encoded protein is CASSKVGSDTYEQYF.

The chain has TRBV5-6 and TRBJ1-5, with TRBD1 identical over 7 bases. This CDR3 is built from 16 residues. CDR1 is SGHDT and CDR2 is YYEEEE in the germline V gene. With 0 bases clipped from V and 6 bases from J, the junction kept 9 bases outside the gene matches. The CDR3 bases are TGTGCCAGCAGCTTGGGGGCGCAGGCAGGGGGTCAGCCCCAGCATTTT. Translated, it gives CASSLGAQAGGQPQHF. The full variable domain, with the rest looked up from reference TRBV5-6 and TRBJ1-5, is DAGVTQSPTHLIKTRGQQVTLRCSPKSGHDTVSWYQQALGQGPQFIFQYYEEEERQRGNFPDRFSGHQFPNYSSELNVNALLLGDSALYLCASSLGAQAGGQPQHFGDGTRLSIL.

In this sample, this clonotype turned up many times. V usage is TRBV24-1 and J usage is TRBJ2-2; D is perhaps TRBD2 (5 bases). This CDR3 comprises 18 residues. V was cut by 9 bases and J by 1 base, with 23 bases left in between. The germline V gene has CDR1 KGHDR and CDR2 SFDVKD. Here the CDR3 reads CATEGALGQERNTGELFF. Written as DNA, the CDR3 is TGTGCCACCGAGGGTGCGCTCGGGCAGGAAAGGAACACCGGGGAGCTGTTTTTT.

V usage is TRBV19 and J usage is TRBJ2-4; D is ambiguous. CDR3 size: 14 residues. The V gene's germline CDR1 is LNHDA and CDR2 SQIVND (reference sequence). V was trimmed by 5 bases and J by 8 bases, leaving 16 bases between them. The CDR3 here is CASSSRPGFDIQYF. CDR3 sequence (DNA): TGTGCCAGTAGTTCTCGACCGGGCTTTGACATTCAGTACTTC.

There are a few counts of this clonotype. The chain is built from TRBV6-5 and TRBJ2-7; D is perhaps TRBD1 or TRBD2 (5 bases each). This CDR3 has 15 residues. With 0 bases removed from V and 2 bases from J, the gap between germline ends came to 11 bases. Germline assignment: CDR1 MNHEY and CDR2 SVGAGI. The CDR3 bases are TGTGCCAGCAGTTACTCGAGGGGCCCCACCTACGAGCAGTACTTC. This encodes CASSYSRGPTYEQYF.

V and J are TRBV6-1 and TRBJ1-1, with TRBD1 matching 9 bases. The V gene end was trimmed by 5 bases and the J gene end by 6 bases; junction bases not matched to a gene: 10. Germline lookup yields CDR1 MNHNS and CDR2 SASEGT. CDR3 length: 15 amino acids. The CDR3 protein is CASSLRDRVPPEAFF. The CDR3 DNA follows: TGTGCCAGCAGTCTCCGGGACAGGGTGCCTCCTGAAGCTTTCTTT.

At least ten counts were recorded for this clonotype. The chain couples TRBV11-2 to TRBJ2-3; 8 bases align to TRBD2. The CDR3 runs to 17 residues. In germline, CDR1 is SGHAT, CDR2 FQNNGV. After removal of 2 bases from V and 5 bases from J, the junction contained 12 bases not matched to a gene. CDR3 amino acids: CASSLSGDGRGGDTQYF. The DNA of the CDR3 is TGTGCCAGCAGCTTAAGTGGTGACGGGAGGGGAGGAGATACGCAGTATTTT.

This clonotype occurred a few times. This chain uses TRBV6-5 with TRBJ2-7, with a tentative D call TRBD2 (5 bases). The CDR3 runs 12 residues. Germline-derived CDR1 and CDR2 are MNHEY and SVGAGI. Trimming took off 5 bases at V and 3 bases at J, with 8 bases between the two ends. The DNA of the CDR3 is TGTGCCAGCAGTCGCGCGGGCTACGAGCAGTACTTC. This gives the protein CASSRAGYEQYF.

In its sample, this clonotype was seen a few times. The rearrangement links TRBV2 to TRBJ2-5; weak D call: TRBD2 (6 bases). V was trimmed by 8 bases and J by 4 bases, leaving 20 bases between them. Germline CDR1 SNHLY, CDR2 FYNNEI. The CDR3 has 15 amino acids. The CDR3 spells CASQGAGKHPETQYF. As DNA, the CDR3 is TGTGCCAGCCAGGGAGCGGGTAAACATCCAGAGACCCAGTACTTC.

This clonotype was seen many times. Germline is not matched at one junction end, which may reflect a read error. CDR3 sequence (DNA): TGTGCCAGCAGTTCCCGACGGATAACGGACTTC. It is translated as CASSSRRITDF. The chain combines TRBV12-3 or TRBV12-4 with TRBJ2-7; D ambiguous. The CDR3 runs to 11 residues.

This clonotype has a handful of counts. The chain employs TRBV4-2 and TRBJ2-3; D remains ambiguous. The V and J ends lost 1 base and 3 bases respectively, with 8 bases between them. The CDR3 contains 14 residues. Germline V lookup: CDR1 LGHNA, CDR2 YNFKEQ. DNA of the CDR3: TGTGCCAGCAGCCAAGCCCTAGATACAGATACGCAGTATTTT. Protein: CASSQALDTDTQYF.

The rearrangement uses TRBV5-1 and TRBJ1-1; TRBD1 is a possible D gene (5 bases). Germline V CDR1 and CDR2: SGHRS, YFSETQ. Between the trimmed V and J ends, which lost 1 base and 4 bases, there was a span of 11 bases. The CDR3 covers 14 residues. The DNA of the CDR3 is TGCGCCAGCAGCTTGTGGGGGTCGGGCACTGAAGCTTTCTTT. Amino acid sequence: CASSLWGSGTEAFF.

This clonotype was picked up a small number of times. The CDR3 DNA reads as TGTGCCAGCAGTTTTTCAGGCTATGGCTACACCTTC. This codes for CASSFSGYGYTF. The chain uses TRBV12-3 or TRBV12-4 and TRBJ1-2; the D is unclear. V lost 3 bases to trimming and J lost 4 bases, with 6 bases between them. This CDR3 spans 12 amino acids.

This clonotype was counted only a few times. For the CDR3, the DNA is TGCAGTGCTAGAGGAGCGGGAAGGTACGAGCAGTACTTC. As protein: CSARGAGRYEQYF. This chain joins TRBV20-1 and TRBJ2-7, with TRBD2 identical over 7 bases. The germline V gene has CDR1 DFQATT and CDR2 SNEGSKA (reference sequence). The CDR3 has 13 residues. Trimming took 1 base from V and 4 from J; bases not matched to a gene: 4.

This clonotype was seen a handful of times. The genes are TRBV6-1 and TRBJ2-1; the D gene is possibly TRBD1 (5 bases). This CDR3 is 17 amino acids long. CDR1 is MNHNS, CDR2 SASEGT, per germline. V dropped 5 bases and J dropped 5 bases, with 22 bases sitting between them. As DNA, the CDR3 is TGTGCCAGCAGTACCCCCCGGGCGGCGAACAGGAACAATGAGCAGTTCTTC. It yields the protein CASSTPRAANRNNEQFF.

This clonotype was detected a few times. The chain uses TRBV4-1 and TRBJ1-1; possibly TRBD1 for D (6 bases). CDR1 is MGHRA and CDR2 is YSYEKL in the germline V gene. The CDR3 consists of 14 residues. Trimming removed 6 bases from V and 9 bases from J, with 20 bases in between. The CDR3 DNA sequence: TGCGCCAGCAGACCGCTAACGGACAGCCGGAAAGCTTTCTTT. It is translated as CASRPLTDSRKAFF.

This clonotype has only a few counts. The chain couples TRBV10-1 to TRBJ2-5; tentative D call: TRBD2 (6 bases). The CDR3 is 15 amino acids. Germline-derived CDR1 and CDR2 are WNHNN and SYGVQD (reference sequence). V was clipped by 4 bases and J by 2 bases, with 14 bases between them. DNA of the CDR3: TGCGCCAGCAGTGGGGGTAGCGGAGGGCAAGAGACCCAGTACTTC. Residues: CASSGGSGGQETQYF.

The V call is TRBV7-3, the J call TRBJ2-3; no reliable D call. The CDR3 is 12 residues long. Germline-derived CDR1 and CDR2 are SGHTA and FQGTGA. V was trimmed by 1 base and J by 10 bases, leaving 9 bases between them. The CDR3 DNA reads TGTGCCAGCAGCTTAAATGATGGCTCGCAGTATTTT. Translating it yields CASSLNDGSQYF.

This clonotype was detected only a few times. The chain combines TRBV7-2 with TRBJ2-2; D is uncertain. Germline CDR1 SGHTA, CDR2 FQGNSA. The V end lost 1 base, the J end lost 7 bases, and 13 bases lay between the germline ends. The CDR3 runs to 15 residues. Here the CDR3 DNA reads TGTGCCAGCAGCTTAGTTTGGCAGGCTGGCGGGGAGCTGTTTTTT. Protein product: CASSLVWQAGGELFF.

This sequence joins TRBV2 and TRBJ2-6; 7 bases are shared with TRBD1. The CDR3 length is 14 residues. The V gene end was trimmed by 9 bases and the J gene end by 2 bases; junction bases not matched to a gene: 4. Germline V gene data show CDR1 as SNHLY and CDR2 as FYNNEI. CDR3 in amino acids: CARTGVPGANVLTF. CDR3 DNA: TGTGCCAGAACAGGGGTGCCTGGGGCCAACGTCCTGACTTTC. The whole variable domain, remainder taken from reference TRBV2 and TRBJ2-6, is EPEVTQTPSHQVTQMGQEVILRCVPISNHLYFYWYRQILGQKVEFLVSFYNNEISEKSEIFDDQFSVERPDGSNFTLKIRSTKLEDSAMYFCARTGVPGANVLTFGAGSRLTVL.

The CDR3 spells CSARDFRLVETQYF. In DNA, the CDR3 is TGCAGTGCTAGAGATTTTCGTCTGGTGGAGACCCAGTACTTC. The chain is built from TRBV20-1 and TRBJ2-5; no definite D call. The CDR3 sequence is 14 residues long. V lost 0 bases and J 5 bases, leaving 13 bases between the germline ends. Germline CDR1 and CDR2: DFQATT and SNEGSKA (reference sequence).

In this sample, this clonotype turned up a few times. The chain is built from TRBV5-4 and TRBJ2-3, with D perhaps matching TRBD2 (6 bases). V lost 3 bases and J lost 6, with 23 bases in between. Looked up from germline, CDR1 is SGHNT and CDR2 is YYREEE (reference sequence). The CDR3 is 17 amino acids. The CDR3, as DNA: TGTGCCAGCAGCTCCAGCTTAGCGGAAACCCGGCGGGATACGCAGTATTTT. Translating gives CASSSSLAETRRDTQYF.

This clonotype occurred a few times. The rearrangement uses TRBV6-1 and TRBJ2-7; 12 nucleotides align to TRBD2. Germline V gives CDR1 MNHNS, CDR2 SASEGT. Trimming removed 7 bases from V and 3 bases from J; junction bases left unmatched: 1. The CDR3 runs 13 residues. CDR3 loop: CASMTSGGYEQYF. The DNA of the CDR3 is TGTGCCAGCATGACTAGCGGGGGCTACGAGCAGTACTTC.

This clonotype was seen a handful of times. The V and J genes are TRBV4-3 and TRBJ1-1; possible D gene TRBD1, 6 bases. V lost 4 bases and J lost 8, with 20 bases in between. This CDR3 is 15 amino acids long. CDR1 and CDR2 (germline): LGHNA, YSLEER. Here the CDR3 DNA reads TGCGCCAGCAGCCTCTCACCGAAAGGCCAGGGGGAAGCTTTCTTT. This codes for CASSLSPKGQGEAFF.

This sequence joins TRBV5-6 and TRBJ1-6, with a weak D call TRBD1 (5 bases). Germline CDR1 is SGHDT and CDR2 is YYEEEE. Between the trimmed V and J ends, which lost 2 bases and 6 bases, there was a span of 21 bases. The CDR3 has 18 amino acids. The DNA for the CDR3 is TGTGCCAGCAGCTTTAGCCAGGGTGGGGGGTGGACTAATTCACCCCTCCACTTT. This encodes CASSFSQGGGWTNSPLHF. The full variable domain, its missing parts supplied by reference TRBV5-6 and TRBJ1-6, is DAGVTQSPTHLIKTRGQQVTLRCSPKSGHDTVSWYQQALGQGPQFIFQYYEEEERQRGNFPDRFSGHQFPNYSSELNVNALLLGDSALYLCASSFSQGGGWTNSPLHFGNGTRLTVT.

This clonotype was seen repeatedly, ten times or more. The chain links TRBV7-2 to TRBJ2-7; the match to TRBD2 covers 9 bases. Looked up from germline, CDR1 is SGHTA and CDR2 is FQGNSA. The CDR3 extends over 15 amino acids. J gave up 6 bases and V 5 bases, and 11 bases lay outside the gene matches. The CDR3 region has the DNA TGTGCCAGCAGCCAAGATAGCGGGAGATTGATCGAGCAGTACTTC. The encoded protein is CASSQDSGRLIEQYF.

This sequence joins TRBV30 and TRBJ2-7; 9 nucleotides align to TRBD1. V was clipped by 7 bases and J by 6 bases; unmatched bases: 10. Per germline, CDR1 GTSNPN and CDR2 SVGIG (reference sequence). This CDR3 contains 13 residues. The CDR3 DNA follows: TGTGCCTTAGCCGGGACAGGGTTCTCCGAGCAGTACTTC. Amino acid sequence: CALAGTGFSEQYF. Drawing the rest from reference TRBV30 and TRBJ2-7, the complete variable domain is SQTIHQWPATLVQPVGSPLSLECTVEGTSNPNLYWYRQAAGRGLQLLFYSVGIGQISSEVPQNLSASRPQDRQFILSSKKLLLSDSGFYLCALAGTGFSEQYFGPGTRLTVT.

The genes are TRBV20-1 and TRBJ2-7; no clear D. CDR1 and CDR2 (germline): DFQATT, SNEGSKA (reference sequence). The CDR3 extends over 13 amino acids. Trimming stripped 2 bases from V and 5 bases from J, with 13 bases between. The CDR3 protein is CSARRPSGDEQYF. DNA of the CDR3: TGCAGTGCTAGACGGCCTAGTGGCGACGAGCAGTACTTC.

J is TRBJ1-1 and V is TRBV18; possible D gene TRBD1, 6 bases. The CDR3 length is 16 residues. The ends were cut back, 2 bases at V and 1 base at J, with 14 bases in the middle. Germline assignment: CDR1 KGHSH and CDR2 LQKENI. The CDR3 coding sequence is TGTGCCAGCTCACCATCATGGGGGGCGGCGAACACTGAAGCTTTCTTT. It encodes CASSPSWGAANTEAFF. Supplemented by reference TRBV18 and TRBJ1-1, the full variable domain reads NAGVMQNPRHLVRRRGQEARLRCSPMKGHSHVYWYRQLPEEGLKFMVYLQKENIIDESGMPKERFSAEFPKEGPSILRIQQVVRGDSAAYFCASSPSWGAANTEAFFGQGTRLTVV.

This clonotype was observed many times. CDR3 loop: CSVLISGNTGELFF. The CDR3 nucleotides are TGCAGCGTCCTTATTAGCGGGAACACCGGGGAGCTGTTTTTT. V is TRBV29-1 and J is TRBJ2-2; D is possibly TRBD2 (6 bases). Germline CDR1 SQVTM, CDR2 ANQGSEA. This CDR3 is 14 amino acids long. The V gene lost 6 bases and the J gene lost 1 base, with 12 bases spanning the gap.